A single sample is the source of the 7 T cell receptor beta chains below, sequenced in a study of cytomegalovirus exposure and HLA in healthy donors. The PCR made use of 60 Vbeta and 13 Jbeta primers. Measured with immunoSEQ multiplex PCR; TCRdb has only the in-frame clones, and not every one. The table has roughly 190,000 clones, about 84% seen once. The sample comprised PBMCs. These receptors were obtained from a woman aged 30 to 39 in good health and CMV-seropositive.

This sequence joins TRBV5-1 and TRBJ2-5; D is unresolved. The CDR3 is 16 residues long. The germline V gene has CDR1 SGHRS and CDR2 YFSETQ. The V and J ends lost 1 base and 1 base respectively, with 14 bases between them. CDR3 protein: CASSLRPSRSQETQYF. The CDR3 coding sequence is TGCGCCAGCAGCTTGCGCCCCTCCCGGTCCCAAGAGACCCAGTACTTC.

The rearrangement links TRBV21-1 to TRBJ1-3. TRBV21-1 represents a pseudogene. This CDR3 comprises 16 residues. CDR3: CASSHGGGFSGNTIYF. The CDR3 nucleotides are TGTGCCAGCAGCCACGGGGGGGGCTTCTCTGGAAACACCATATATTTT.

The rearrangement joins TRBV7-9 to TRBJ1-2; a possible D gene is TRBD1 (6 bases). CDR1 and CDR2 from the germline V gene are SEHNR and FQNEAQ (reference sequence). This CDR3 is 14 amino acids long. The V end was cut by 4 bases, the J end by 4 bases, with 13 bases between. CDR3 residues: CASSSQGIRYGYTF. The CDR3 DNA sequence: TGTGCCAGCAGCTCTCAGGGGATCCGCTATGGCTACACCTTC.

The rearrangement uses TRBV6-6 and TRBJ1-3; D ambiguous. Trimming pared 8 bases from V and 0 bases from J, leaving 11 bases between. This CDR3 is built from 14 residues. The germline V gene encodes CDR1 MNHNY and CDR2 SVGAGI (reference sequence). The CDR3 DNA reads as TGTGCCAGCTCGGAGGCCGCCTCTGGAAACACCATATATTTT. Protein: CASSEAASGNTIYF.

The genes are TRBV9 and TRBJ2-7; D call uncertain. CDR1 is SGDLS, CDR2 YYNGEE, per germline. The V gene lost 2 bases and the J gene lost 1 base, with 16 bases spanning the gap. The CDR3 loop spans 16 amino acids. The CDR3 here is CASSVSTPPTSYEQYF. CDR3 DNA: TGTGCCAGCAGCGTTAGTACCCCGCCGACATCCTACGAGCAGTACTTC.

This clone was detected only a few times. This chain links TRBV28 with TRBJ1-5; D gene unclear. The CDR3 is 16 residues long. Germline assignment: CDR1 MDHEN and CDR2 SYDVKM. Trimming shortened V by 5 bases and J by 2 bases, and 16 bases separated the two germline ends. CDR3 DNA sequence: TGTGCCAGCAGTCCCCGGGAGGGTAGGCGCAATCAGCCCCAGCATTTT. Protein sequence: CASSPREGRRNQPQHF.

This clone was recorded once. The chain links TRBV13 to TRBJ1-1; D not resolved. This CDR3 has 13 residues. The V gene lost 5 bases and the J gene lost 1 base, with 8 bases spanning the gap. Germline loops: CDR1 PRHDT, CDR2 FYEKMQ (reference sequence). CDR3 DNA: TGTGCCAGCAGCCGATCGGGGAACACTGAAGCTTTCTTT. Translated: CASSRSGNTEAFF.